This T cell receptor beta chain derives from a study of breast tumors, draining lymph nodes, adjacent tissues. This clonotype was detected ten times or more. Antigen: not known. TCRdb re-analysed the multiplex PCR reads in MiXCR, keeping a single row per CDR3 protein. The repertoire consists of more than 100,000 distinct CDR3 sequences, with 20% to 25% occurring once and the leading ten covering about 2.4%. Axillary draining lymph nodes of breast cancer patients supplied the node samples. Overall study results and limits: Tumor TCR diversity was below lymph nodes but above nontumor tissue. The data were judged consistent with most tumor T cells coming from lymph node and expanding in tumor. Data only fit, rather than demonstrated, lymph node origin of most tumor T cells. Luminal-like breast cancer showed significantly higher tumor–nontumor repertoire similarity than basal-like.

The source of this sequence is a female donor with breast cancer. Some clones in this sample may be carry-over from other donors' samples. The sequencing input was axillary lymph node tissue.

The CDR3 DNA follows: TGCGCCAGCGGGGAGCAGGGGGGCGGCACAGATACGCAGTATTTT. This gives the protein CASGEQGGGTDTQYF. This chain uses TRBV5-1 with TRBJ2-3, with D perhaps TRBD1 (7 bases). V lost 7 bases to trimming and J lost 1 base, with 16 bases between them. The CDR3 spans 15 residues. Per germline, CDR1 SGHRS and CDR2 YFSETQ.